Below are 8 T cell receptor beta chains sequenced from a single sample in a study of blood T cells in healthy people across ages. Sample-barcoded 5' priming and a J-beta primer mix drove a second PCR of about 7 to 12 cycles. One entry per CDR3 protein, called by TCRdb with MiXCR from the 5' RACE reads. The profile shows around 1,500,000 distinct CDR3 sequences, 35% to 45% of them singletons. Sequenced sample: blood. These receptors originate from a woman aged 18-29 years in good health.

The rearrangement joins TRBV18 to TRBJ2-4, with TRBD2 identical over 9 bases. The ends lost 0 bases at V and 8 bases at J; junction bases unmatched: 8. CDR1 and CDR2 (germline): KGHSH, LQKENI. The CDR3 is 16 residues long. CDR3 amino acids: CASSPPVAGGPDIQYF. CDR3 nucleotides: TGTGCCAGCTCACCACCCGTCGCGGGAGGGCCGGACATTCAGTACTTC.

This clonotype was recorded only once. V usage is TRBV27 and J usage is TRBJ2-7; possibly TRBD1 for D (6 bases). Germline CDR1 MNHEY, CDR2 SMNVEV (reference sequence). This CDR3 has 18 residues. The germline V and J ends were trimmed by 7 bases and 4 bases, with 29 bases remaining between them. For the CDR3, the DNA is TGTGCCAGCACCGCCCAGGGGACGCCTGCTCCCCTCCAATACGAGCAGTACTTC. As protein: CASTAQGTPAPLQYEQYF.

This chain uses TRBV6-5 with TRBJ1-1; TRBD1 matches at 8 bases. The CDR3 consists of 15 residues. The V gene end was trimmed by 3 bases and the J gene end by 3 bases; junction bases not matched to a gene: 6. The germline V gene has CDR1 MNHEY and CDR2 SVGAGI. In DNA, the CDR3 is TGTGCCAGCAGTTATACACAGGGGGGTGACACTGAAGCTTTCTTT. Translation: CASSYTQGGDTEAFF.

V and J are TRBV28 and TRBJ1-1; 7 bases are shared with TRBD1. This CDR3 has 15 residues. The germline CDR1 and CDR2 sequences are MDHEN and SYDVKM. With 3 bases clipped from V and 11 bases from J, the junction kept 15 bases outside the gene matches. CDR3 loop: CASSFLLGQKEAAFF. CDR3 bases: TGTGCCAGCAGTTTCTTATTGGGACAGAAGGAGGCGGCTTTCTTT.

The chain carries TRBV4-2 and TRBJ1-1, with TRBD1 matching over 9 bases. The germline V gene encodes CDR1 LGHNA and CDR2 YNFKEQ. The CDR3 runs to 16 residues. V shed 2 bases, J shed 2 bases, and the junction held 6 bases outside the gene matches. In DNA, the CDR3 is TGTGCCAGCAGCCAAATTGACAGGGGGGGAAACACTGAAGCTTTCTTT. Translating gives CASSQIDRGGNTEAFF.

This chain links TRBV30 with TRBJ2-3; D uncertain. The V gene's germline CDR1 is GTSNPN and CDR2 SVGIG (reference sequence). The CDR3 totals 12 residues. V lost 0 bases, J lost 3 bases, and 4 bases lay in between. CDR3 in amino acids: CAWSVQTDTQYF. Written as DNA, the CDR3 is TGTGCCTGGAGTGTACAAACAGATACGCAGTATTTT.

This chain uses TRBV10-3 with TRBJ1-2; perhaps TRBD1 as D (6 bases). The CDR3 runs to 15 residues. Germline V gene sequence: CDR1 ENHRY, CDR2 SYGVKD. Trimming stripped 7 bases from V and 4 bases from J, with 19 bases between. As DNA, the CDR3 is TGTGCCATCAAGGCACAGGGAATGGCGAGCTATGGCTACACCTTC. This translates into CAIKAQGMASYGYTF.

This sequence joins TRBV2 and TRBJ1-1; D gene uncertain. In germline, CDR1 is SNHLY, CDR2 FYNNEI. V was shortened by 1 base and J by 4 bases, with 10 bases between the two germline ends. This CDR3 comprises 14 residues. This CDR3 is CASSEDRVGTEAFF. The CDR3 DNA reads TGTGCCAGCAGTGAAGATCGGGTGGGCACTGAAGCTTTCTTT. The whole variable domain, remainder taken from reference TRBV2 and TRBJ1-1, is EPEVTQTPSHQVTQMGQEVILRCVPISNHLYFYWYRQILGQKVEFLVSFYNNEISEKSEIFDDQFSVERPDGSNFTLKIRSTKLEDSAMYFCASSEDRVGTEAFFGQGTRLTVV.